Each of the 20 T cell receptor beta chains below was sequenced from the same sample in a study of T cell responses to AZD1222 COVID-19 vaccine. The repertoire was sequenced with immunoSEQ multiplex PCR; TCRdb's copy has only in-frame clones and lacks some. The sample has about 88,000 clones, 85% to 90% seen once. The sample here was peripheral blood, taken 28 days after the second AZD1222 dose. The receptors shown here come from an adult who received the AZD1222 COVID-19 vaccine.

J is TRBJ1-1 and V is TRBV4-1; possible D gene TRBD1, 6 bases. The CDR3 is made up of 15 amino acids. Looked up from germline, CDR1 is MGHRA and CDR2 is YSYEKL. V lost 2 bases and J 5 bases, leaving 15 bases between the germline ends. CDR3 bases: TGCGCCAGCAGCCAACTCAGTTCAGGGGTAACTGAAGCTTTCTTT. Translated, it gives CASSQLSSGVTEAFF.

V is TRBV27 and J is TRBJ1-4; D gene uncertain. The CDR3 is made up of 16 amino acids. Germline CDR1 MNHEY, CDR2 SMNVEV (reference sequence). The V and J ends lost 5 bases and 3 bases respectively, with 16 bases between them. CDR3 amino acids: CASSDTRGRANEKLFF. The CDR3 DNA sequence: TGTGCCAGCAGTGACACCCGCGGGAGGGCTAATGAAAAACTGTTTTTT. The whole variable domain, remainder taken from reference TRBV27 and TRBJ1-4, is EAQVTQNPRYLITVTGKKLTVTCSQNMNHEYMSWYRQDPGLGLRQIYYSMNVEVTDKGDVPEGYKVSRKEKRNFPLILESPSPNQTSLYFCASSDTRGRANEKLFFGSGTQLSVL.

This rearrangement joins TRBV5-5 to TRBJ1-1, with 7 bases lining up with TRBD1. Germline V gene sequence: CDR1 SGHKS, CDR2 YYEKEE (reference sequence). CDR3 length equals 17 residues. V was clipped by 4 bases and J by 0 bases; unmatched bases: 12. CDR3 residues: CASSPTGQRAMNTEAFF. CDR3 DNA: TGTGCCAGCAGCCCCACGGGACAGCGGGCCATGAACACTGAAGCTTTCTTT. Full variable domain (rest looked up from reference TRBV5-5 and TRBJ1-1): DAGVTQSPTHLIKTRGQQVTLRCSPISGHKSVSWYQQVLGQGPQFIFQYYEKEERGRGNFPDRFSARQFPNYSSELNVNALLLGDSALYLCASSPTGQRAMNTEAFFGQGTRLTVV.

This clone has a single count. This rearrangement joins TRBV12-3 or TRBV12-4 to TRBJ1-2, with D possibly matching TRBD1 (6 bases). Trimming left V 5 bases short and J 2 bases short, with 9 bases between. CDR3 length: 13 amino acids. In nucleotides, the CDR3 is TGTGCCAGCAGTGGACAGTTAAACTATGGCTACACCTTC. It codes for CASSGQLNYGYTF.

This clone was counted a few times. The chain carries TRBV11-2 and TRBJ2-2; tentative D call: TRBD2 (5 bases). Deletions cut 7 bases from V and 4 bases from J, with 19 bases between. The germline gives CDR1 SGHAT, CDR2 FQNNGV. The CDR3 is 16 amino acids. CDR3 in DNA: TGTGCCAGCACCACCCAATACAGCGCGGGCACCGGGGAGCTGTTTTTT. Protein: CASTTQYSAGTGELFF.

This chain joins TRBV6-5 and TRBJ1-6; D not resolved. The CDR3 has 14 amino acids. CDR1 and CDR2 from the germline V gene are MNHEY and SVGAGI. The V and J ends lost 6 bases and 0 bases respectively, with 6 bases between them. The DNA for the CDR3 is TGTGCCAGCAGCCCCTTCTCCTATAATTCACCCCTCCACTTT. Encoded protein: CASSPFSYNSPLHF.

The V call is TRBV5-1, the J call TRBJ2-7, with 9 bases lining up with TRBD1. This CDR3 is built from 14 residues. Germline-derived CDR1 and CDR2 are SGHRS and YFSETQ. Trimming removed 4 bases from V and 6 bases from J; junction bases left unmatched: 8. The DNA for the CDR3 is TGCGCCAGCAGCACCGGGACAGGGTTGGCCGAGCAGTACTTC. Translation gives CASSTGTGLAEQYF.

The chain is built from TRBV5-1 and TRBJ2-2; no definite D call. Per the germline V gene, CDR1 is SGHRS and CDR2 is YFSETQ. Trimming took off 2 bases at V and 0 bases at J, with 11 bases between the two ends. The CDR3 has 16 amino acids. The CDR3 nucleotides read TGCGCCAGCAGCTTTGGAGATAACGCGAACACCGGGGAGCTGTTTTTT. Encoded protein: CASSFGDNANTGELFF.

The V call is TRBV3-1 (or the pseudogene TRBV3-2), the J call TRBJ1-3; D uncertain. V gave up 3 bases and J gave up 0 bases, with 6 bases separating them. The CDR3 runs 14 residues. Germline lookup yields CDR1 LGHDT and CDR2 YNNKEL (reference sequence). Written as DNA, the CDR3 is TGTGCCAGCAGCCAGTCACTCTCTGGAAACACCATATATTTT. Protein product: CASSQSLSGNTIYF.

Turning to this clone: One junction end disagrees with the germline gene, perhaps due to a read error. The genes are TRBV11-1 and TRBJ1-1; 9 bases line up with TRBD1. CDR3 length: 14 amino acids. CDR1 is SGHAT and CDR2 is FQDESV in the germline V gene (reference sequence). The CDR3 nucleotides are TGTCCCAGCACCCACGACAGGGGGGGGACTGAAGCTTTCTTT. Encoded protein: CPSTHDRGGTEAFF.

The J gene is TRBJ1-2, the V gene TRBV19; D perhaps matches TRBD1 (6 bases). Germline V gene lookup returns CDR1 LNHDA and CDR2 SQIVND (reference sequence). With 7 bases removed from V and 2 bases from J, the gap between germline ends came to 20 bases. The CDR3 is 16 residues long. As DNA, the CDR3 is TGTGCCAGTACTACAATTTACGCCAGGGGAAACTATGGCTACACCTTC. Its translation: CASTTIYARGNYGYTF.

The rearrangement links TRBV24-1 to TRBJ2-2; 9 bases match TRBD2. Looked up from germline, CDR1 is KGHDR and CDR2 is SFDVKD. After removal of 6 bases from V and 5 bases from J, the junction contained 6 bases not matched to a gene. The CDR3 sequence is 15 residues long. Here the CDR3 DNA reads TGTGCCACCAGTCGCTCGAGCGGGGGGACCGGGGAGCTGTTTTTT. The encoded protein is CATSRSSGGTGELFF.

This sequence joins TRBV19 and TRBJ2-7, with D possibly being TRBD2 (5 bases). CDR1 and CDR2 (germline): LNHDA, SQIVND (reference sequence). V lost 0 bases, J lost 0 bases, and 9 bases lay in between. There are 15 residues in the CDR3. The CDR3 DNA reads TGTGCCAGTAGTATAGATTCAGAGGGCTCCTACGAGCAGTACTTC. This sequence encodes CASSIDSEGSYEQYF.

This sequence joins TRBV7-6 and TRBJ2-2, with 8 bases that match TRBD1. CDR3 size: 14 residues. With 6 bases clipped from V and 3 bases from J, the junction kept 3 bases outside the gene matches. Germline values: CDR1 SGHVS, CDR2 FNYEAQ. The CDR3 coding sequence is TGTGCCAGCAGGGGACAGGAGTACACCGGGGAGCTGTTTTTT. This codes for CASRGQEYTGELFF.

This clone was counted only a few times. The rearrangement uses TRBV30 and TRBJ1-4, with D possibly being TRBD1 (5 bases). The germline V gene has CDR1 GTSNPN and CDR2 SVGIG (reference sequence). The CDR3 is made up of 17 amino acids. Trimming left V 2 bases short and J 2 bases short, with 18 bases between. Here the CDR3 reads CAWSLPGRMRTNEKLFF. CDR3 sequence (DNA): TGTGCCTGGAGTCTCCCGGGACGGATGAGGACTAATGAAAAACTGTTTTTT.

The rearrangement joins TRBV7-9 to TRBJ2-4; 8 nucleotides agree with TRBD2. Germline V gene sequence: CDR1 SEHNR, CDR2 FQNEAQ (reference sequence). Unmatched junction bases numbered 5, after V lost 6 bases and J lost 7 bases. The CDR3 has 13 amino acids. CDR3 coding DNA: TGTGCCAGCAGTAATAGCGGGGCGAACATTCAGTACTTC. Protein sequence: CASSNSGANIQYF. Variable domain in full (rest from reference TRBV7-9 and TRBJ2-4): DTGVSQNPRHKITKRGQNVTFRCDPISEHNRLYWYRQTLGQGPEFLTYFQNEAQLEKSRLLSDRFSAERPKGSFSTLEIQRTEQGDSAMYLCASSNSGANIQYFGAGTRLSVL.

The J gene is TRBJ1-5, the V gene TRBV18, with unresolved D. Germline V gene lookup returns CDR1 KGHSH and CDR2 LQKENI. Deletions cut 3 bases from V and 5 bases from J, with 11 bases between. This CDR3 has 14 amino acids. The CDR3 DNA reads TGTGCCAGCTCACCGTCTAGAGTGGATCAGCCCCAGCATTTT. Amino acids: CASSPSRVDQPQHF.

The chain is built from TRBV24-1 and TRBJ2-1; D might be TRBD2 (5 bases). The V gene lost 4 bases and the J gene lost 8 bases, with 14 bases spanning the gap. Looked up from germline, CDR1 is KGHDR and CDR2 is SFDVKD. The CDR3 has 14 residues. CDR3 DNA sequence: TGTGCCACCAGTGACCCTCGGGGTGGGGATGAGCAGTTCTTC. Translating it yields CATSDPRGGDEQFF.

The chain links TRBV18 to TRBJ2-3; 9 nucleotides agree with TRBD2. V lost 2 bases to trimming and J lost 5 bases; unmatched junction nucleotides: 8. Per the germline V gene, CDR1 is KGHSH and CDR2 is LQKENI. The CDR3 length is 16 residues. CDR3 residues: CASSPMARGGVDTQYF. DNA for the CDR3: TGTGCCAGCTCACCAATGGCGCGGGGGGGCGTAGATACGCAGTATTTT.

The genes are TRBV6-5 and TRBJ1-3; tentatively, D is TRBD1 (6 bases). The CDR3 sequence is 16 residues long. From germline, CDR1 is MNHEY and CDR2 SVGAGI. Deletions cut 2 bases from V and 4 bases from J, with 15 bases between. CDR3 residues: CASSYGNGGRGNTIYF. The CDR3 bases are TGTGCCAGCAGTTACGGAAATGGGGGGCGAGGAAACACCATATATTTT.